This TCR beta chain was identified during a study of CD4 T cells in relation to SARS-CoV-2 and coronaviruses (dated by TCRdb to the early 2020s). About the investigation overall: The ViraFEST assay cultured PBMCs with antigen for roughly nine days, then sequenced TCR beta CDR3s to find antigen-specific clonal expansions. Shared crossreactive spike epitopes were mapped to their HLA restriction using patient-derived lymphoblastoid cell lines. Samples from a few pre-COVID donors and the naive versus memory experiments were sequenced with the Adaptive Biotechnologies TCR-sequencing kit; other data were Illumina-based. At the level of individual TCR clonotypes, the study evaluated whether memory CD4+ T cells crossreact between the spike proteins of SARS-CoV-2 and those of common cold coronaviruses. A different TCR-beta assay, based on Illumina, was used to sequence expansion assays from other donors in the study. An HIV-1 Nef peptide pool or a culture without peptide was used as the negative reference condition. Overall study outcomes, separate from this receptor: No donor contributed both pre-pandemic and post-infection samples, which limited tracing the source of pre-existing responses. Small numbers of patients and of tested TCRs limited the study. Around 65% of donors had memory CD4+ clonotypes that crossrecognized SARS-CoV-2 and at least one common cold coronavirus spike. Because the crossreactivity analysis focused on spike protein, crossreactivity against other viral proteins was not assessed. Significantly weaker SARS-CoV-2-driven expansion was shown by crossreactive clones than by monoreactive clones, consistent with antigenic imprinting.

Concerning this clone: No antigen is known for it. Base quality data are lacking; no much larger clone is found one base away.

CDR1 and CDR2 are read off the germline V gene (reference sequence) as LGHDT and YNNKEL. The CDR3 holds 15 amino acids from the cysteine to the phenylalanine. CDR3 DNA is the only sequence kept; it has 45 bases, read in frame from the first base. V loses 4 bases at its end and J loses 8 bases; junction bases beyond the gene matches: 11. CD4+ T cells from unexposed donors were collected before the COVID-19 pandemic (2011-2018). The EasySep CD4+ T cell isolation kit was used to isolate CD4+ T cells once the cultures had run for more than 8 days. As cell number allowed, CD4+ T cells from unexposed donors were tested for reactivity to SARS-CoV-2 S and N and to four common cold coronavirus spike pools. PBMCs were cultured at a few million per well in IMDM supplemented with around 5% human AB serum and about 9.6 IU/ml IL-2. Half of the culture medium was replaced with fresh IL-2-containing medium on days 3 and 7. In general, triplicate replicate wells were used for every peptide culture condition. The leukapheresis product for the unexposed donors was obtained through commercial purchase. PBMCs were isolated from leukapheresis product or whole blood by Ficoll-Paque PLUS gradient centrifugation. PBMCs were either cryopreserved at -140 degrees C or used fresh in the expansion assay. The QIAamp Micro DNA Kit was used to extract genomic DNA from the CD4+ T cells.

Library preparation was by the immunoSEQ multiplex PCR assay. The original pipeline was this. During preprocessing, nonproductive sequences were removed, along with CDR3s that did not begin with C, did not end with F or W, or were shorter than 7 amino acids. Antigen-specific clonotypes were called with the MANAFEST web app on the basis of expansion relative to the reference and to other culture wells. A clone counted as positive if significantly expanded in 2 of 3 replicate wells versus the reference culture at FDR below 0.05. Positive clones also required significant expansion versus all other tandem wells and an odds ratio above 5. CDR3 homology was measured as pairwise Levenshtein distance, computed with the stringdist R package after trimming three terminal residues from each end. TCRdb re-hosts the immuneACCESS table, in-frame sequences only. Its copies lack some clones; in the studies checked, an unresolved V gene accounts for under half of them, and the cause for the rest is not known. V, J and clone size derive from that table, while D and trimming were established from the DNA sequence. The sample table records about 21,000 clones; 76% of these occur just once. Around a sixth of the sample is in the top ten clones.

This clonotype was sampled from a human donor in good health. The sequenced material came from CD4+ T cells from PBMCs, cultured in vitro. The V gene is TRBV3-1 (or the pseudogene TRBV3-2) and the J gene is TRBJ2-4; 7 bases in between match TRBD1. Read as DNA, the sequence is TGTGCCAGCAGCCTTCGACCCGACAGGGTATACATTCAGTACTTC. Its translation reads: CASSLRPDRVYIQYF.